The clone carrying this T cell receptor (beta chain) was seen repeatedly, ten times or more. The sample belongs to a study of low-dose radiotherapy and immunotherapy resistance in tumors. Between the trimmed V and J ends, which lost 6 bases and 7 bases, there was a span of 22 bases. The CDR3 is 16 residues long. The germline V gene has CDR1 DFQATT and CDR2 SNEGSKA (reference sequence). Alpha and beta chains were covered, as first-strand cDNA relied on TRAV- and TRBV-specific primers. TCRs were put through approximately 20 PCR cycles of amplification with Phusion. A constant-region primer and the V-primer adapter served as the primer pair. With in vitro transcription, the isolated mRNA was amplified. TCRdb fed the reads into MiXCR, producing one record per CDR3 protein. The profile shows 40,000 or so distinct CDR3 sequences, about a fifth of them singletons. Documented time point: after trial treatment. Sample treatment: LDRT plus nivolumab, ipilimumab, low-dose cyclophosphamide and aspirin (RACIN trial).

This chain connects TRBV20-1 to TRBJ1-6; the D gene is possibly TRBD1 (5 bases). The sequence derives from a female donor with ovarian cancer. This sample comprised PBMCs, obtained after low-dose radiotherapy plus immunotherapy. The CDR3 loop is CSARGGAAGGNSPLHF. The CDR3, as DNA: TGCAGTGCGCGGGGTGGGGCCGCTGGGGGGAATTCACCCCTCCACTTT.